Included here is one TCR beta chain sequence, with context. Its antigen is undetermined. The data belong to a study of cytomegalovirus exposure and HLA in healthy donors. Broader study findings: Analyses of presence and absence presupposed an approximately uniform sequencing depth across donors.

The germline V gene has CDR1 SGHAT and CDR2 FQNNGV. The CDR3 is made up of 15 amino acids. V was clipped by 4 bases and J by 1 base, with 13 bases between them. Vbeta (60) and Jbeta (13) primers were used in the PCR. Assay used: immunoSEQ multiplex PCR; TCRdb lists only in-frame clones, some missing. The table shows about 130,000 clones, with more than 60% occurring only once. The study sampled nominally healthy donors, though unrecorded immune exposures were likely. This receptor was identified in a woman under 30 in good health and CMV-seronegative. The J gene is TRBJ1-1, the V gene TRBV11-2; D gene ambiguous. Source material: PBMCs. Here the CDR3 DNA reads TGTGCCAGCAGCTCGCAAATGGTGGCGAACACTGAAGCTTTCTTT. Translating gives CASSSQMVANTEAFF.